The T cell receptor (beta chain) described here comes from a study of shared clonotypes between healthy human individuals. Study-wide points: Non-shared clonotypes displayed generation probabilities falling below those of clonotypes present in all four donors.

Splitting of each subset's genomic DNA was done evenly across several immunoSEQ plates. Method: immunoSEQ multiplex PCR; TCRdb's copy keeps in-frame clones and lacks some. Altogether roughly 570,000 clones are present, more than 95% being singletons, with the ten largest covering 0.3%. This CDR3 has 15 amino acids. The germline V gene has CDR1 SGDLS and CDR2 YYNGEE. Between the trimmed V and J ends, which lost 0 bases and 1 base, there was a span of 10 bases. Terminally differentiated effector memory CD45RA+ cells were excluded from the naive CD8 cells, which were CD45RO-negative and positively selected for CCR7. Healthy adults negative for HIV, lacking recent acute infections or vaccinations, served as donors. In the case of this clone: The antigen remains undetermined.

Specimen: naive CD8+ T cells sorted from blood. The clonotype comes from a man younger than 40 in good health. The rearrangement uses TRBV9 and TRBJ1-1; D ambiguous. The DNA of the CDR3 is TGTGCCAGCAGCGTAGGGGCATCAGGGAACACTGAAGCTTTCTTT. It codes for CASSVGASGNTEAFF.